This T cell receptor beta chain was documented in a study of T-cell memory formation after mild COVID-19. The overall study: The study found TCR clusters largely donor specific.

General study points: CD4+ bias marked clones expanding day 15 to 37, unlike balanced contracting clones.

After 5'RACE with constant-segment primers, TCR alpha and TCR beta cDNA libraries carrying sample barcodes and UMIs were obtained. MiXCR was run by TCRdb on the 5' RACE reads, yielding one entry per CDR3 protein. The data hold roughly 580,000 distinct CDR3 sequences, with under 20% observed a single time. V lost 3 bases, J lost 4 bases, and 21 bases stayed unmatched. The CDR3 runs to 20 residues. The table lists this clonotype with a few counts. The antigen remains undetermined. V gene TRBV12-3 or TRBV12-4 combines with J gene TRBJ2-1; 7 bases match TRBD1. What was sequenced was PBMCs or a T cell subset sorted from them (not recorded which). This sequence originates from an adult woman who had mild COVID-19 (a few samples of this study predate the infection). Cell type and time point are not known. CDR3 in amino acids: CASSFLSPGRGSGTYNEQFF. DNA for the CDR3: TGTGCCAGCAGTTTTCTCTCCCCGGGCAGGGGGTCGGGAACGTACAATGAGCAGTTCTTC.